Here is one TCR beta chain with its context. Antigen specificity is unknown. The record originates from a study of cytomegalovirus exposure and HLA in healthy donors. Findings of the study overall: For cytomegalovirus status, the classifier reportedly gave diagnoses with high specificity and sensitivity. Some V segments could not be told apart, so they were left out, TRBV6-2 and TRBV6-3 among them. In vitro data verified a few CMV-associated chains as specific for CMV antigens.

13 Jbeta primers and 60 Vbeta primers were used for the PCR. Assay: immunoSEQ multiplex PCR; the TCRdb copy retains only in-frame clones and omits some. The sample consists of 85,000 to 130,000 clones, approximately 76% of them appearing once. The V gene's germline CDR1 is SGHRS and CDR2 YFSETQ. This CDR3 spans 15 amino acids. Trimming took 0 bases from V and 1 from J; bases not matched to a gene: 1. The specimen sequenced was PBMCs. The sequence was obtained from a woman younger than 30 in good health and CMV-seropositive. The chain is built from TRBV5-1 and TRBJ2-5; TRBD2 matches 9 bases. DNA of the CDR3: TGCGCCAGCAGCTTGGCTAGCGGGGTCCAAGAGACCCAGTACTTC. Protein sequence: CASSLASGVQETQYF.